The text below deals with one T cell receptor (beta chain). Its target is not known. This specimen comes from a study of vaccination effects on CD4 cells after COVID-19. Antigen-specific CD4+ T cells expanded by the ViraFEST assay with viral peptide pools were then sequenced. CD4+ T cell isolation took place after about 11 days of culture. Subjects were given two BNT162b2 or mRNA-1273 vaccine doses. Cultures got half-medium changes with IL-2 on days 3 and 7. Regarding the study as a whole: After vaccination, at late timepoints, clones induced by infection and by vaccine contracted markedly. The study got few convalescent patients and did not collect any early post-infection timepoints.

The repertoire was sequenced with immunoSEQ multiplex PCR; TCRdb's copy has only in-frame clones and lacks some. The table has approximately 78,000 clones, 75% to 85% seen once. This CDR3 spans 13 amino acids. V lost 6 bases and J 9 bases, leaving 17 bases between the germline ends. CDR1 MNHEY and CDR2 SMNVEV come from the germline V gene (reference sequence). The V gene is TRBV27, the J gene TRBJ2-5; D unclear. The source material was CD4+ T cells from PBMCs cultured with HCoV-229E spike peptides, sampled after COVID-19 vaccination. The TCR comes from a human donor who received a COVID-19 vaccine. This CDR3 reads CASREIERTAQYF. The CDR3 coding sequence is TGTGCCAGCAGAGAGATTGAAAGGACGGCCCAGTACTTC.